The sequence of this T cell receptor beta chain was determined in a study of cytomegalovirus exposure and HLA in healthy donors. The CDR3 has 14 residues. Per germline, CDR1 SGHNT and CDR2 YYREEE (reference sequence). Losses at the gene ends were 1 base for V and 7 bases for J; bases not matched to a gene: 4. Notes on the study in general: Reported results showed that the classifier diagnosed cytomegalovirus status with high specificity and sensitivity. Using a false discovery rate of 0.05, a later analysis showed that approximately 16,000 TCR beta sequences were associated with HLA alleles.

Regarding this clone: What it recognizes is unknown.

The PCR employed 60 Vbeta primers together with 13 Jbeta primers. Libraries were prepared by immunoSEQ multiplex PCR; TCRdb keeps only in-frame clonotypes and omits some of them. The sample lists about 130,000 clones, 75% to 85% seen once, with roughly 2.6% in the top ten. The J gene is TRBJ2-4, the V gene TRBV5-4, with 8 bases fitting TRBD2. The sample consisted of PBMCs. This TCR was recovered from a man in his forties or fifties in good health and CMV-seronegative. CDR3 protein: CASSLPGLGNIQYF. The DNA of the CDR3 is TGTGCCAGCAGCTTGCCGGGACTAGGGAACATTCAGTACTTC.